The 7 T cell receptor beta chains given below trace back to one sample, sequenced in a study of regulatory T cells in long-lasting Graves disease. Through Arm-PCR of CDR3 regions and iRepertoire HTBI primers, TCR beta libraries were built. From the multiplex PCR reads, TCRdb called clonotypes with MiXCR, one entry per CDR3 protein. The data show 350,000 to 550,000 distinct CDR3 sequences, 13% to 15% seen once. Time point in this sample: newly diagnosed GD, antithyroid drugs for less than 3 months. Preparation of the TCR library used RNA extracted from PBMCs. The sample also formed part of further work on T cells in Graves' hyperthyroidism and ophthalmopathy.

This specimen consisted of peripheral blood mononuclear cells (PBMCs), obtained at new diagnosis, from a patient treated with antithyroid drugs. The receptors shown here come from a woman aged 45-65 years with Graves disease.

The rearrangement links TRBV4-1 to TRBJ1-5; weak D call: TRBD1 (5 bases). The CDR3 totals 14 residues. With 0 bases removed from V and 3 bases from J, the gap between germline ends came to 6 bases. CDR1 and CDR2 from the germline V gene are MGHRA and YSYEKL. DNA for the CDR3: TGCGCCAGCAGCCAAGACAGGGCCAATCAGCCCCAGCATTTT. Translating gives CASSQDRANQPQHF.

This clonotype appeared many times. The CDR3 sequence: CASSPYSGRPSYEQYF. The CDR3 DNA reads TGTGCCAGCAGCCCCTATAGCGGGCGCCCTTCCTACGAGCAGTACTTC. This chain connects TRBV9 to TRBJ2-7; 7 bases fit TRBD2. There are 16 residues in the CDR3. Germline loops: CDR1 SGDLS, CDR2 YYNGEE. The V and J ends lost 4 bases and 1 base, in that order; junction bases with no gene match: 11.

This clonotype was detected ten times or more. The chain is built from TRBV18 and TRBJ1-4; TRBD1 aligns across 8 bases. Germline V lookup: CDR1 KGHSH, CDR2 LQKENI. This CDR3 region has 14 residues. The V gene end was trimmed by 4 bases and the J gene end by 6 bases; junction bases not matched to a gene: 4. CDR3 loop: CASSQLDRDEKLFF. The CDR3 DNA follows: TGTGCCAGCTCACAACTGGACAGGGATGAAAAACTGTTTTTT.

This clonotype appeared many times. The rearrangement joins TRBV29-1 to TRBJ1-1; the D gene is possibly TRBD1 (6 bases). The V gene lost 3 bases and the J gene lost 2 bases, with 13 bases spanning the gap. Germline CDR1 reads SQVTM; CDR2 reads ANQGSEA. The CDR3 extends over 14 amino acids. The CDR3 sequence is CSVDRGYGNTEAFF. CDR3 in DNA: TGCAGCGTTGACAGGGGATACGGAAACACTGAAGCTTTCTTT.

V is TRBV6-6 and J is TRBJ2-7; TRBD2 matches 11 bases. This CDR3 contains 19 residues. V lost 0 bases, J lost 3 bases, and 13 bases stayed unmatched. CDR1 is MNHNY and CDR2 is SVGAGI in the germline V gene (reference sequence). The CDR3 sequence is CASSYSGTSGNRSSYEQYF. The CDR3 nucleotides are TGTGCCAGCAGTTACTCAGGGACTAGCGGTAACCGCTCAAGCTACGAGCAGTACTTC.

The gene calls are TRBV27 and TRBJ2-5; D possibly uses TRBD1 or TRBD2 (5 bases each). The V and J ends lost 4 bases and 5 bases respectively, with 11 bases between them. Germline CDR1 MNHEY, CDR2 SMNVEV (reference sequence). The CDR3 extends over 13 amino acids. The chain's CDR3 is CASSSGPTETQYF. The CDR3 nucleotides read TGTGCCAGCAGTTCGGGACCGACGGAGACCCAGTACTTC.

This clonotype was counted ten times or more. The V call is TRBV27, the J call TRBJ2-1; 11 bases match TRBD1. The CDR3 totals 18 residues. Germline CDR1 MNHEY, CDR2 SMNVEV (reference sequence). J gave up 8 bases and V 3 bases, and 15 bases lay outside the gene matches. The CDR3 sequence: CASSFLPPRTGGYYEQFF. The CDR3 coding sequence is TGTGCCAGCAGTTTTCTTCCCCCGCGGACAGGGGGCTATTATGAGCAGTTCTTC.